The 17 T cell receptor beta chains below all came from one sample that was sequenced in a study of early T cells in non-severe SARS-CoV-2 infection. Each CDR3 protein gets one entry after TCRdb re-called the 5' RACE reads with MiXCR. The sample records approximately 90,000 distinct CDR3 sequences, roughly 11% being singletons. The sequencing used whole blood, collected at baseline. These receptors were collected from an adult who was a healthcare worker with PCR-confirmed SARS-CoV-2 infection or an uninfected control (not recorded which).

The chain links TRBV25-1 to TRBJ2-7; weak D call: TRBD2 (6 bases). Per the germline V gene, CDR1 is MGHDK and CDR2 is SYGVNS. V was shortened by 5 bases and J by 7 bases, with 12 bases between the two germline ends. The CDR3 loop spans 12 amino acids. DNA for the CDR3: TGTGCCAGCAGTTACGCGGGAACAGAGCAGTACTTC. Translated, it gives CASSYAGTEQYF.

The count of this clonotype is one. The V and J genes are TRBV6-2 or TRBV6-3 and TRBJ2-7; 11 bases align to TRBD1. CDR3 length: 16 residues. J was trimmed by 3 bases and V by 3 bases; bases with no gene match: 7. CDR1 is MNHEY, CDR2 SVGEGT, per germline. In DNA, the CDR3 is TGTGCCAGCAGTTATCCGACGGGGACAGGGGGCTACGAGCAGTACTTC. As protein: CASSYPTGTGGYEQYF.

The V call is TRBV3-1, the J call TRBJ2-7, with D perhaps matching TRBD1 (5 bases). The CDR3 is 15 amino acids. With 0 bases removed from V and 5 bases from J, the gap between germline ends came to 14 bases. Germline V gene lookup returns CDR1 LGHDT and CDR2 YNNKEL (reference sequence). DNA for the CDR3: TGTGCCAGCAGCCAAGATGGGGCAGGGATCGACGAGCAGTACTTC. Residues: CASSQDGAGIDEQYF.

This rearrangement joins TRBV5-8 to TRBJ2-2; no reliable D call. Trimming pared 0 bases from V and 7 bases from J, leaving 16 bases between. The germline V gene encodes CDR1 SGHTS and CDR2 YDEGEE. The CDR3 spans 16 residues. In DNA form, the CDR3 reads TGTGCCAGCAGCTTGGGAGCGACGTGGGCAATCGGGGAGCTGTTTTTT. Protein product: CASSLGATWAIGELFF.

The sample holds many counts of this clonotype. The chain couples TRBV29-1 to TRBJ2-3; D is possibly TRBD2 (5 bases). The CDR3 runs to 16 residues. In germline, CDR1 is SQVTM, CDR2 ANQGSEA. V was pared by 3 bases and J by 2 bases, with 18 bases between. CDR3 DNA: TGCAGCGTTGATCTCGACGTAGGGAGAATCACAGATACGCAGTATTTT. Protein sequence: CSVDLDVGRITDTQYF.

This clonotype was observed a few times. The rearrangement uses TRBV7-2 and TRBJ2-7; 14 bases line up with TRBD2. CDR3 length: 15 amino acids. Looked up from germline, CDR1 is SGHTA and CDR2 is FQGNSA. V trimming: 3 bases; J trimming: 4 bases; junction bases outside the gene matches: 2. In nucleotides, the CDR3 is TGTGCCAGCAGCTTGGGACTAGCGGGAGTGTACGAGCAGTACTTC. It specifies CASSLGLAGVYEQYF.

This clonotype has ten or more counts. The chain is built from TRBV3-1 and TRBJ2-5; D is unclear. Per the germline V gene, CDR1 is LGHDT and CDR2 is YNNKEL (reference sequence). This CDR3 has 14 residues. V dropped 1 base and J dropped 1 base, with 7 bases sitting between them. The DNA of the CDR3 is TGTGCCAGCAGCCAAGGTGGAAGCCAAGAGACCCAGTACTTC. Its protein product is CASSQGGSQETQYF.

This clonotype has more than one count but fewer than ten. This rearrangement joins TRBV12-3 or TRBV12-4 to TRBJ1-1, with D uncertain. V was cut by 2 bases and J by 4 bases, with 11 bases left in between. The CDR3 runs 14 residues. CDR3 coding DNA: TGTGCCAGCAGTTTACTGAGGAGGATCACTGAAGCTTTCTTT. Translation gives CASSLLRRITEAFF.

This clonotype was seen a few times. The V and J genes are TRBV5-1 and TRBJ2-1, with 8 bases identical to TRBD1. J lost 7 bases, V lost 3 bases, and 15 bases had no gene match. Germline CDR1 SGHRS, CDR2 YFSETQ. The CDR3 extends over 17 amino acids. CDR3 residues: CASSSFPGTGLANEQFF. The CDR3, as DNA: TGCGCCAGCAGCTCCTTTCCGGGGACAGGCCTTGCGAATGAGCAGTTCTTC.

Ten or more counts support this clonotype. J is TRBJ2-1 and V is TRBV7-2; 8 bases fit TRBD2. The V segment lost 2 bases and the J segment 7 bases; nucleotides outside the gene matches: 7. Germline CDR1 SGHTA, CDR2 FQGNSA. The CDR3 consists of 15 residues. The CDR3 DNA reads as TGTGCCAGCAGCTTATCCGGGGGGGATGTAAATGAGCAGTTCTTC. Protein product: CASSLSGGDVNEQFF.

This clonotype was observed at least ten times. The chain joins TRBV30 to TRBJ2-1; 7 bases agree with TRBD1. The CDR3 covers 15 residues. Trimming took 2 bases from V and 0 from J; bases not matched to a gene: 4. The germline V gene has CDR1 GTSNPN and CDR2 SVGIG (reference sequence). The CDR3 sequence is CAWSLAGGSYNEQFF. CDR3 DNA: TGTGCCTGGAGTCTAGCAGGGGGCTCCTACAATGAGCAGTTCTTC.

In regard to this clonotype: In this CDR3 the conserved last residue, phenylalanine or tryptophan, is missing, so a read error is likely. The chain joins TRBV30 to TRBJ2-7; D gene unclear. The length of the CDR3 is 13 residues. With 0 bases removed from V and 4 bases from J, the gap between germline ends came to 10 bases. The germline gives CDR1 GTSNPN, CDR2 SVGIG (reference sequence). The CDR3 region is CAWSVRHGYEQYL. The CDR3 DNA follows: TGTGCCTGGAGTGTACGTCACGGTTACGAGCAGTACCTC.

This clonotype was seen many times. The chain carries TRBV5-1 and TRBJ2-3; the match to TRBD1 covers 8 bases. The junction had 7 bases not matched to a gene; V was cut back by 4 bases and J by 6 bases. CDR3 length: 14 amino acids. CDR1 SGHRS and CDR2 YFSETQ come from the germline V gene. The chain's CDR3 is CASSLGTGSDTQYF. CDR3 coding DNA: TGCGCCAGCAGCCTCGGGACAGGTAGCGATACGCAGTATTTT.

The chain joins TRBV11-2 to TRBJ2-3, with D possibly TRBD2 on 5 matching bases. Germline assignment: CDR1 SGHAT and CDR2 FQNNGV. The CDR3 has 14 residues. V was clipped by 2 bases and J by 5 bases, with 11 bases between them. CDR3 region: CASSLRPRGDTQYF. The CDR3 DNA follows: TGTGCCAGCAGCTTAAGACCTCGGGGAGATACGCAGTATTTT.

This clonotype was picked up a small number of times. J is TRBJ2-1 and V is TRBV4-3; 8 nucleotides agree with TRBD1. The V and J ends lost 3 bases and 4 bases, in that order; junction bases with no gene match: 11. The CDR3 is 17 amino acids. Germline V gene lookup returns CDR1 LGHNA and CDR2 YSLEER. The CDR3 region is CASSQGRQGPPYNEQFF. The CDR3 DNA is TGCGCCAGCAGCCAGGGGAGACAGGGGCCGCCATACAATGAGCAGTTCTTC.

The V and J genes are TRBV7-2 and TRBJ2-5; TRBD1 aligns across 7 bases. CDR3 size: 15 residues. Per germline, CDR1 SGHTA and CDR2 FQGNSA. Trimming at V came to 5 bases and at J to 3 bases, leaving 9 bases not matched to a gene. The CDR3 spells CASSVQGTGEETQYF. The CDR3 nucleotides read TGTGCCAGCAGCGTACAGGGGACCGGGGAAGAGACCCAGTACTTC.

This clonotype was counted only a few times. The CDR3 is CASIQGSSMTDTQYF. The CDR3 DNA reads as TGTGCCAGCATCCAGGGGTCTAGCATGACAGATACGCAGTATTTT. The chain couples TRBV7-9 to TRBJ2-3; maybe TRBD1 (6 bases). V was trimmed by 7 bases and J by 3 bases, leaving 17 bases between them. The CDR3 has 15 amino acids. Germline CDR1 is SEHNR and CDR2 is FQNEAQ (reference sequence).